The sequence of this T cell receptor beta chain was determined in a study of CD8 T cells in Susac syndrome. Patients with Susac syndrome met diagnostic criteria defined recently for definite or probable disease. Negative isolation was used for CD8+ and CD4+ T cells, and FACS enrichment was applied to TEMRA cells. CDR3 length equals 12 residues. Germline-derived CDR1 and CDR2 are MDHEN and SYDVKM. V lost 6 bases to trimming and J lost 7 bases; unmatched junction nucleotides: 4. Random hexamers were used to reverse transcribe roughly 0.45 to 1 ug of RNA. Multiplex immunoSEQ PCR targeted 54 Vbeta and 13 Jbeta TCR beta segments. TCRdb re-called the immunoSEQ multiplex PCR reads through MiXCR, storing one row per CDR3 protein. The repertoire holds about 120,000 distinct CDR3 sequences, 96% seen once, with approximately 0.15% in the top ten.

The receptor was isolated from a human donor with Susac syndrome. What was sequenced was CD4+ T cells from PBMCs. The chain combines TRBV28 with TRBJ2-5; 8 bases align to TRBD1. The CDR3 spells CASRHTGGTQYF. The CDR3 DNA reads as TGTGCCAGCAGACACACAGGGGGGACCCAGTACTTC.